This T cell receptor (beta chain) was identified in a study of blood T cell repertoires in COVID-19. Study background: Samples taken during acute and convalescent COVID-19 were collected in the United States, Italy and Spain. PBMCs, B-cell-depleted T cells, or T cells provided the cDNA or gDNA that made up the material.

Trimming cost V 4 bases and J 2 bases; bases outside gene matches: 6. From germline, CDR1 is MGHRA and CDR2 YSYEKL. This CDR3 spans 16 amino acids. Per the original methods: Amplification with reference gene primers provided the estimates of nucleated cell counts. This table comes from immunoSEQ multiplex PCR, and its TCRdb copy is limited to in-frame clones, with some not included. V and J calls and clone size are given by that table; D and trimming were obtained from the DNA. Among about 250,000 clones listed, approximately 82% were seen once. The chain links TRBV4-1 to TRBJ2-2; 8 nucleotides align to TRBD2. The source of this sequence is a man at least 80 years old with acute or convalescent COVID-19. The sample was peripheral blood. CDR3 sequence: CASSRGLVVNTGELFF. Written as DNA, the CDR3 is TGCGCCAGCAGCCGGGGACTAGTAGTTAACACCGGGGAGCTGTTTTTT.